Only a few counts were recorded for the clone carrying this T cell receptor (beta chain). The antigen is unknown. The use of a sample-barcoded 5' primer and a J-beta primer mix characterized a second PCR of roughly 6 to 11 cycles. MiXCR was run by TCRdb on the 5' RACE reads, yielding one entry per CDR3 protein. This table holds about 1.6 million distinct CDR3 sequences, roughly a third found once. The entry originates in a study of blood T cells in healthy people across ages. Study results and limitations: Diversity estimates from one million T cells were considered underestimates.

The V end was cut by 1 base, the J end by 4 bases, with 15 bases between. Germline V gene data show CDR1 as SGHDT and CDR2 as YYEEEE. CDR3 length: 15 amino acids. This sequence joins TRBV5-6 and TRBJ2-7; D perhaps matches TRBD2 (6 bases). The TCR comes from a woman under 40 in good health. Sequences were obtained from blood. CDR3 bases: TGTGCCAGCAGCTTGAGTTCAGCGGCGGGGTACGAGCAGTACTTC. It specifies CASSLSSAAGYEQYF. The entire variable domain, with the rest obtained from reference TRBV5-6 and TRBJ2-7, is as follows: DAGVTQSPTHLIKTRGQQVTLRCSPKSGHDTVSWYQQALGQGPQFIFQYYEEEERQRGNFPDRFSGHQFPNYSSELNVNALLLGDSALYLCASSLSSAAGYEQYFGPGTRLTVT.